Detailed here is one T cell receptor beta chain. Its antigen is not known. This specimen belongs to a study of cytomegalovirus exposure and HLA in healthy donors. Primers included in the PCR were 60 Vbeta and 13 Jbeta primers. The table came from immunoSEQ multiplex PCR; TCRdb's copy has only in-frame clones and leaves some out. The table includes more than 150,000 clones, roughly 82% detected once. V was shortened by 5 bases and J by 0 bases, with 13 bases between the two germline ends. This CDR3 comprises 15 residues. The germline gives CDR1 MRHNA, CDR2 SNTAGT. Study-level points and caveats: Owing to their indistinguishability, certain V segments, notably TRBV6-2 and TRBV6-3, were excluded.

This sequence originates from a man in his forties or fifties in good health and CMV-seronegative. The rearrangement links TRBV6-4 to TRBJ1-1, with D unresolved. The sample was PBMCs. The CDR3 is CASSLRLLLNTEAFF. CDR3 sequence (DNA): TGTGCCAGCAGTCTTCGACTGCTTCTGAACACTGAAGCTTTCTTT.